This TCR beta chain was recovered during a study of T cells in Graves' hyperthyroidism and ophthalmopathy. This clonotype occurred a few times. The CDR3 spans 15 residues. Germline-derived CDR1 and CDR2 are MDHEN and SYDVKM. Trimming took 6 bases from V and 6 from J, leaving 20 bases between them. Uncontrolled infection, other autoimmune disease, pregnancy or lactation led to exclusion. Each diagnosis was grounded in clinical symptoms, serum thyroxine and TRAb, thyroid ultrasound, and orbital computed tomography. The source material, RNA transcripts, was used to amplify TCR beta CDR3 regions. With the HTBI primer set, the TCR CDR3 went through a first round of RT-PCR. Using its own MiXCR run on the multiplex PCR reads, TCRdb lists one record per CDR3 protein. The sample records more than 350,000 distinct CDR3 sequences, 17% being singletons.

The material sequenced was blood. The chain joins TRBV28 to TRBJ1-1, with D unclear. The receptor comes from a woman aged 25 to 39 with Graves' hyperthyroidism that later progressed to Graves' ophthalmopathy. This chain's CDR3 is CASSDIRRWQAEAFF. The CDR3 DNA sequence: TGTGCCAGCAGCGATATTCGACGGTGGCAGGCTGAAGCTTTCTTT. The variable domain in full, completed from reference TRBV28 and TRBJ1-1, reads DVKVTQSSRYLVKRTGEKVFLECVQDMDHENMFWYRQDPGLGLRLIYFSYDVKMKEKGDIPEGYSVSREKKERFSLILESASTNQTSMYLCASSDIRRWQAEAFFGQGTRLTVV.